The next 9 T cell receptor beta chains were all read from a single sample in a study of regulatory and conventional T cells in RAG deficiency. The table came from immunoSEQ multiplex PCR; TCRdb's copy has only in-frame clones and leaves some out. The sample yields 21,000 or so clones, approximately 93% seen once. Conventional CD4+ T cells were sorted from blood as CD25-low CD127-high cells. The same data also contributed to another study, on regulatory T cells. That study reports: Amplification used 52 TRBV primers and 13 TRBJ primers.

The source material was CD4+ T cells sorted from blood. These receptors were obtained from a human donor in good health.

This clone was recorded only once. This chain links TRBV6-5 with TRBJ2-2; D might be TRBD1 (5 bases). Germline lookup yields CDR1 MNHEY and CDR2 SVGAGI. This CDR3 contains 14 residues. Trimming cost V 5 bases and J 0 bases, with 7 bases left between them. CDR3 nucleotides: TGTGCCAGCAGTAGACAGACGAACACCGGGGAGCTGTTTTTT. Amino acid sequence: CASSRQTNTGELFF.

The CDR3 nucleotides are TGTGCTAGTGGTTTAGGAATAGCGGGGGGCGAGCAGTACTTC. It translates to CASGLGIAGGEQYF. V usage is TRBV12-5 and J usage is TRBJ2-7; TRBD2 matches at 10 bases. Germline assignment: CDR1 LGHNT and CDR2 FRNRAP. V trimming: 3 bases; J trimming: 6 bases; junction bases outside the gene matches: 5. CDR3 length equals 14 residues.

CDR3 residues: CASRPGNSNQPQHF. The DNA of the CDR3 is TGTGCCAGTCGACCGGGGAATAGCAATCAGCCCCAGCATTTT. The chain joins TRBV6-5 to TRBJ1-5; D unresolved. Per germline, CDR1 MNHEY and CDR2 SVGAGI. V was clipped by 9 bases and J by 0 bases, with 12 bases between them. The CDR3 is 14 amino acids.

The CDR3, as DNA: TGTGCCAGCAGTCCCGGCAGCTCCTACGAGCAGTACTTC. It translates to CASSPGSSYEQYF. This chain joins TRBV6-5 and TRBJ2-7; D not certain. Germline V gives CDR1 MNHEY, CDR2 SVGAGI. V was clipped by 5 bases and J by 0 bases, with 8 bases between them. The CDR3 has 13 amino acids.

This chain joins TRBV10-3 and TRBJ1-2; possibly TRBD1 for D (5 bases). CDR1 and CDR2 from the germline V gene are ENHRY and SYGVKD. V shed 4 bases and J shed 4 bases, with 10 bases lying between them. This CDR3 is 13 amino acids long. CDR3 in amino acids: CAISGDGIYGYTF. CDR3 DNA: TGTGCCATCAGTGGGGACGGTATCTATGGCTACACCTTC.

This clone was picked up one time. This chain joins TRBV28 and TRBJ2-7; 12 positions agree with TRBD2. This CDR3 has 15 amino acids. CDR1 and CDR2 from the germline V gene are MDHEN and SYDVKM. The trim removed 8 bases at V and 5 bases at J, leaving 10 bases unmatched. Here the CDR3 DNA reads TGTGCCAGCCTAGCGGGAGGGCCACCGGGGGACGAGCAGTACTTC. It is translated as CASLAGGPPGDEQYF.

The rearrangement joins TRBV7-3 to TRBJ2-7, with D perhaps matching TRBD1 (6 bases). The germline V gene has CDR1 SGHTA and CDR2 FQGTGA. CDR3 length: 12 amino acids. V was shortened by 5 bases and J by 4 bases, with 9 bases between the two germline ends. The CDR3 nucleotides read TGTGCCAGCAGCCAACAGGGATACGAGCAGTACTTC. Encoded protein: CASSQQGYEQYF.

This rearrangement joins TRBV11-2 to TRBJ2-3, with TRBD2 matching over 7 bases. V gave up 5 bases and J gave up 0 bases; unmatched junction bases: 11. Germline-derived CDR1 and CDR2 are SGHAT and FQNNGV. The CDR3 is 17 residues long. Here the CDR3 reads CASSVSAYSGSTDTQYF. CDR3 DNA: TGTGCCAGCAGCGTATCCGCCTATAGCGGGAGCACAGATACGCAGTATTTT.

The sample holds one count of this clone. The rearrangement links TRBV11-2 to TRBJ1-1; D is ambiguous. This CDR3 spans 13 amino acids. The V gene's germline CDR1 is SGHAT and CDR2 FQNNGV. V was shortened by 1 base and J by 1 base, with 4 bases between the two germline ends. CDR3 DNA: TGTGCCAGCAGCTTAGTTCAGAACACTGAAGCTTTCTTT. Residues: CASSLVQNTEAFF.